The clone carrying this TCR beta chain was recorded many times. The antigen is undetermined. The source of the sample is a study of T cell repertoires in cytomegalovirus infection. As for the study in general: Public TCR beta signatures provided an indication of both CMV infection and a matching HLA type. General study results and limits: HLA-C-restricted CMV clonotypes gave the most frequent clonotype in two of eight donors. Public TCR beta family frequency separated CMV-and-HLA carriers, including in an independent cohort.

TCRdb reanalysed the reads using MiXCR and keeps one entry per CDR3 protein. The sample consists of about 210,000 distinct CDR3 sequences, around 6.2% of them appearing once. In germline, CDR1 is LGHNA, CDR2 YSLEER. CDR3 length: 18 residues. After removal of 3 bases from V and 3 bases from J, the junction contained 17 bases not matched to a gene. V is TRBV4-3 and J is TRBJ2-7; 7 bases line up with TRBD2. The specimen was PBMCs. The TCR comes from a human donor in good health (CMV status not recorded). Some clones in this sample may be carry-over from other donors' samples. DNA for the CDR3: TGCGCCAGCAGCCAGACATGGTTGTTGCGGGGGACGGTCTACGAGCAGTACTTC. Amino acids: CASSQTWLLRGTVYEQYF.